The 22 T cell receptor beta chains listed next were all sequenced from one sample in a study of T cell responses to AZD1222 COVID-19 vaccine. Clones were sequenced by immunoSEQ multiplex PCR, and TCRdb holds only the in-frame ones, with some missing. The sample holds around 94,000 clones; about 85% are singletons and the top ten take roughly 4.3%. The specimen comprised peripheral blood, sampled 28 days after the second AZD1222 dose. These receptors originate from an adult who received the AZD1222 COVID-19 vaccine.

V and J are TRBV10-3 and TRBJ2-7, with 7 bases fitting TRBD2. This CDR3 comprises 14 residues. J gave up 5 bases and V 5 bases, and 9 bases lay outside the gene matches. Germline CDR1 reads ENHRY; CDR2 reads SYGVKD. The CDR3 here is CAISPAGVRNEQYF. The DNA of the CDR3 is TGTGCCATCAGTCCCGCGGGGGTTCGCAACGAGCAGTACTTC.

The chain uses TRBV3-1 (or the pseudogene TRBV3-2) and TRBJ1-2; D gene uncertain. CDR1 is LGHDT, CDR2 YNNKEL, per germline (reference sequence). CDR3 length equals 15 residues. V gave up 0 bases and J gave up 8 bases, with 16 bases separating them. CDR3 in DNA: TGTGCCAGCAGCCAAGATGTGGGCGGGTCTCTCGGCTACACCTTC. Amino acid sequence: CASSQDVGGSLGYTF.

The rearrangement uses TRBV6-5 and TRBJ1-1, with a tentative D call TRBD1 (5 bases). The CDR3 has 13 residues. Germline lookup yields CDR1 MNHEY and CDR2 SVGAGI. Trimming removed 7 bases from V and 6 bases from J, with 15 bases in between. The CDR3 DNA sequence: TGTGCCAGCAAGGGGCTGGGATTCGCTGAAGCTTTCTTT. Its translation is CASKGLGFAEAFF.

The V and J genes are TRBV2 and TRBJ1-6; TRBD1 is a possible D gene (6 bases). V was cut by 4 bases and J by 10 bases, with 14 bases left in between. Germline assignment: CDR1 SNHLY and CDR2 FYNNEI. CDR3 length: 14 residues. CDR3 amino acids: CASSAWGRGSPLHF. As DNA, the CDR3 is TGTGCCAGCAGTGCTTGGGGGCGCGGATCACCCCTCCACTTT.

V usage is TRBV27 and J usage is TRBJ2-7; possibly TRBD1 for D (5 bases). Germline CDR1 MNHEY, CDR2 SMNVEV (reference sequence). CDR3 length: 14 residues. With 5 bases removed from V and 9 bases from J, the gap between germline ends came to 20 bases. CDR3 protein: CASSTDSRGLWQYF. CDR3 in DNA: TGTGCCAGCAGTACCGACAGTAGGGGCCTTTGGCAGTACTTC.

The sample holds one count of this clone. The gene calls are TRBV19 and TRBJ2-4; D perhaps matches TRBD1 (5 bases). The CDR3 totals 14 residues. The germline CDR1 and CDR2 sequences are LNHDA and SQIVND (reference sequence). V shed 5 bases and J shed 0 bases, with 8 bases lying between them. The CDR3 is CASSPGLAKNIQYF. In DNA, the CDR3 is TGTGCCAGTAGTCCAGGGCTAGCCAAAAACATTCAGTACTTC.

The gene calls are TRBV7-2 and TRBJ2-7; unclear D gene. CDR3 length equals 13 residues. Deletions cut 1 base from V and 2 bases from J, with 6 bases between. The V gene's germline CDR1 is SGHTA and CDR2 FQGNSA. CDR3 sequence: CASSLEVAYEQYF. As DNA, the CDR3 is TGTGCCAGCAGCTTAGAGGTCGCCTACGAGCAGTACTTC.

The chain couples TRBV30 to TRBJ1-1; tentative D call: TRBD1 (5 bases). Between the trimmed V and J ends, which lost 2 bases and 8 bases, there was a span of 9 bases. The germline CDR1 and CDR2 sequences are GTSNPN and SVGIG (reference sequence). The CDR3 is made up of 11 amino acids. The CDR3: CAWSYRREAFF. Written as DNA, the CDR3 is TGTGCCTGGAGTTACAGGAGAGAAGCTTTCTTT.

The V call is TRBV5-1, the J call TRBJ2-2, with 7 bases lining up with TRBD2. CDR1 and CDR2 (germline): SGHRS, YFSETQ. Trimming took 4 bases from V and 6 from J; bases not matched to a gene: 6. The CDR3 has 14 residues. The CDR3 reads CASSPVRGAGELFF. CDR3 nucleotides: TGCGCCAGCAGCCCCGTTCGGGGGGCCGGGGAGCTGTTTTTT.

The V gene is TRBV30, the J gene TRBJ2-6; D not certain. Trimming removed 2 bases at V and 0 bases at J, with 8 bases between. The CDR3 consists of 15 residues. Germline V gene lookup returns CDR1 GTSNPN and CDR2 SVGIG (reference sequence). The CDR3 sequence: CAWSLLISGANVLTF. CDR3 coding DNA: TGTGCCTGGAGTTTGCTTATCTCTGGGGCCAACGTCCTGACTTTC.

This chain links TRBV6-6 with TRBJ1-6; D remains ambiguous. Per germline, CDR1 MNHNY and CDR2 SVGAGI (reference sequence). There are 13 residues in the CDR3. V was pared by 9 bases and J by 0 bases, with 6 bases between. This CDR3 reads CASGHSYNSPLHF. CDR3 sequence (DNA): TGTGCCAGTGGCCACTCCTATAATTCACCCCTCCACTTT.

The V gene is TRBV4-3, the J gene TRBJ2-7; 8 bases line up with TRBD1. Germline CDR1 LGHNA, CDR2 YSLEER. The V and J ends lost 0 bases and 4 bases, in that order; junction bases with no gene match: 5. The CDR3 has 15 amino acids. The CDR3, as DNA: TGCGCCAGCAGCCAAGATGCCAGGGGGCAATACGAGCAGTACTTC. Translation gives CASSQDARGQYEQYF.

V is TRBV10-3 and J is TRBJ2-2; 8 bases are shared with TRBD2. V trimming: 2 bases; J trimming: 2 bases; junction bases outside the gene matches: 4. The CDR3 has 16 residues. The V gene's germline CDR1 is ENHRY and CDR2 SYGVKD. The CDR3 loop is CAISEGSGSNTGELFF. The CDR3 region has the DNA TGTGCCATCAGTGAGGGAAGCGGGAGTAACACCGGGGAGCTGTTTTTT.

The rearrangement joins TRBV7-3 to TRBJ2-3, with no clear D. The CDR3 consists of 11 residues. V dropped 4 bases and J dropped 9 bases, with 8 bases sitting between them. CDR1 is SGHTA, CDR2 FQGTGA, per germline. CDR3 DNA sequence: TGTGCCAGCAGCTCCAAGGGCACGCAGTATTTT. This sequence encodes CASSSKGTQYF.

The V and J genes are TRBV29-1 and TRBJ2-7, with D possibly matching TRBD2 (5 bases). V shed 1 base and J shed 4 bases, with 11 bases lying between them. The CDR3 runs to 13 residues. Germline CDR1 SQVTM, CDR2 ANQGSEA. The DNA for the CDR3 is TGCAGCGTTGAAGGGGCCGGGGTTTACGAGCAGTACTTC. This codes for CSVEGAGVYEQYF.

V and J are TRBV25-1 and TRBJ1-6, with D possibly TRBD1 on 5 matching bases. Trimming removed 3 bases from V and 10 bases from J, with 22 bases in between. The CDR3 has 17 residues. Germline CDR1 reads MGHDK; CDR2 reads SYGVNS. The CDR3 bases are TGTGCCAGCAGTGATGTCCCCGCCGGGACCGGGAGGTCACCCCTCCACTTT. Translation gives CASSDVPAGTGRSPLHF.

This clone has a single count. V is TRBV3-1 (or the pseudogene TRBV3-2) and J is TRBJ2-3; TRBD1 matches at 7 bases. V trimming: 4 bases; J trimming: 3 bases; junction bases outside the gene matches: 7. This CDR3 has 15 amino acids. CDR1 LGHDT and CDR2 YNNKEL come from the germline V gene (reference sequence). Here the CDR3 reads CASSPQGWGTDTQYF. The CDR3 nucleotides read TGTGCCAGCAGCCCACAGGGGTGGGGGACAGATACGCAGTATTTT.

The chain has TRBV24-1 and TRBJ2-3; TRBD2 matches 12 bases. Per the germline V gene, CDR1 is KGHDR and CDR2 is SFDVKD. The ends lost 3 bases at V and 9 bases at J; junction bases unmatched: 3. The CDR3 runs to 14 residues. The CDR3 spells CATSDGGTSGTQYF. CDR3 in DNA: TGTGCCACCAGTGATGGGGGGACTAGCGGGACGCAGTATTTT.

The CDR3 protein is CASSERDLNPYEQYF. The CDR3 DNA is TGTGCCAGCAGCGAACGGGACCTAAACCCTTACGAGCAGTACTTC. This chain links TRBV21-1 with TRBJ2-7. TRBV21-1 is a pseudogene. CDR3 size: 15 residues.

The gene calls are TRBV28 and TRBJ2-3, with D uncertain. The length of the CDR3 is 11 residues. The V and J ends lost 3 bases and 3 bases respectively, with 1 base between them. Germline CDR1 is MDHEN and CDR2 is SYDVKM. The CDR3: CASSLTDTQYF. The CDR3 region has the DNA TGTGCCAGCAGTTTGACAGATACGCAGTATTTT.

The V and J genes are TRBV19 and TRBJ1-3; D call uncertain. The germline V gene has CDR1 LNHDA and CDR2 SQIVND (reference sequence). V lost 3 bases, J lost 0 bases, and 9 bases lay in between. CDR3 length: 15 amino acids. As DNA, the CDR3 is TGTGCCAGTAGTATGATCTCAACCTCTGGAAACACCATATATTTT. This translates into CASSMISTSGNTIYF.

Only one count was recorded for this clone. The chain recombines TRBV2 with TRBJ2-1, with D possibly being TRBD2 (7 bases). The CDR3 runs to 13 residues. Trimming stripped 7 bases from V and 9 bases from J, with 16 bases between. Germline V lookup: CDR1 SNHLY, CDR2 FYNNEI. The CDR3 nucleotides are TGTGCCAGCACCAACGGGGGGCCTATTGAGCAGTTCTTC. It specifies CASTNGGPIEQFF.